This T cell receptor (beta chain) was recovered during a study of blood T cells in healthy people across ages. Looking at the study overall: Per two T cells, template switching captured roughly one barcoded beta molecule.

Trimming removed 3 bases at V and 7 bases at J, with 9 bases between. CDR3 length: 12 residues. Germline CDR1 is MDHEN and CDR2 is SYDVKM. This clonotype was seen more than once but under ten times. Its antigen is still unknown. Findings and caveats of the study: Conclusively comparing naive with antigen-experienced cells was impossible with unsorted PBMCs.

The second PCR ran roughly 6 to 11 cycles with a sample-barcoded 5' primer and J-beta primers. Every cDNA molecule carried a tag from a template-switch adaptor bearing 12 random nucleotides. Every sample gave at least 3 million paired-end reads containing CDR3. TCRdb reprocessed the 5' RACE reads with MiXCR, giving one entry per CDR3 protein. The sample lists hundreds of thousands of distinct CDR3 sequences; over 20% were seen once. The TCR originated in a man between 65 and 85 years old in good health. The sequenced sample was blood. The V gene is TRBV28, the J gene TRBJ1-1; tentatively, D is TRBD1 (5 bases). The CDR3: CASSFPRGEAFF. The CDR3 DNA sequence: TGTGCCAGCAGTTTCCCAAGGGGTGAAGCTTTCTTT.